This TCR beta chain was retrieved from a study of blood T cells in healthy people across ages. CDR3 length equals 16 residues. V lost 2 bases and J lost 0, with 11 bases in between. Germline assignment: CDR1 KGHDR and CDR2 SFDVKD. With a J-beta primer mix and a sample-barcoded 5' primer, a second PCR ran 7 to 11 cycles. The template-switch adaptor was a 5' adaptor with 12 random nucleotides. It tagged each cDNA molecule. One entry per CDR3 protein, called by TCRdb with MiXCR from the 5' RACE reads. The data contain about 2 million distinct CDR3 sequences, around 48% of them singletons. This sequence originates from a woman in her thirties or forties in good health. Sequences were obtained from blood. J is TRBJ2-3 and V is TRBV24-1; possibly TRBD2 for D (6 bases). The CDR3 sequence: CATSDSGTLSTDTQYF. CDR3 sequence (DNA): TGTGCCACCAGTGATTCAGGGACTCTCAGCACAGATACGCAGTATTTT.